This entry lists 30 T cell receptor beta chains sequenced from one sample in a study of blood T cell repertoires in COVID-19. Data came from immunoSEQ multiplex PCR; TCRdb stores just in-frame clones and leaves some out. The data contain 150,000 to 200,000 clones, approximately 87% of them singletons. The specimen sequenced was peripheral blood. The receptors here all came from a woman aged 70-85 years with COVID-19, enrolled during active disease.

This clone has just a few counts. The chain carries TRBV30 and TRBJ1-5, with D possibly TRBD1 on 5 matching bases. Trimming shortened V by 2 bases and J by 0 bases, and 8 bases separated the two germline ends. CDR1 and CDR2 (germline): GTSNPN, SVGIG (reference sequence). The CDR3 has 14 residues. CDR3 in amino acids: CAWSQQVSNQPQHF. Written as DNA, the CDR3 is TGTGCCTGGAGTCAACAGGTTAGCAATCAGCCCCAGCATTTT.

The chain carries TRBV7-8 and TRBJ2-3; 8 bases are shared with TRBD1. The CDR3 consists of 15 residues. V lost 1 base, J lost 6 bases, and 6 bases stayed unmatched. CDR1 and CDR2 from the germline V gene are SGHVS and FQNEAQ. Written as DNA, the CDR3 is TGTGCCAGCAGCTTAGGTACGCCAGGGGGCGATACGCAGTATTTT. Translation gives CASSLGTPGGDTQYF.

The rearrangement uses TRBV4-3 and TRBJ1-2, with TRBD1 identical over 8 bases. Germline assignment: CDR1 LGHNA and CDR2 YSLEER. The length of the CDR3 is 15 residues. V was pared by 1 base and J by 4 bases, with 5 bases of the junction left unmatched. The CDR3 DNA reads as TGCGCCAGCAGCCAAGGCGGACAGGGTGTCTATGGCTACACCTTC. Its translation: CASSQGGQGVYGYTF.

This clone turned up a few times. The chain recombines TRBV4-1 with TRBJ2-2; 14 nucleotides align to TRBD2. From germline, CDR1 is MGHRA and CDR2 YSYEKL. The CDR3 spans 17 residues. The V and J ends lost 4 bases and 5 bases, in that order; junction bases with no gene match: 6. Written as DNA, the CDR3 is TGCGCCAGCAGCCGGACTAGCGGGAGGTCGCGGACCGGGGAGCTGTTTTTT. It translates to CASSRTSGRSRTGELFF.

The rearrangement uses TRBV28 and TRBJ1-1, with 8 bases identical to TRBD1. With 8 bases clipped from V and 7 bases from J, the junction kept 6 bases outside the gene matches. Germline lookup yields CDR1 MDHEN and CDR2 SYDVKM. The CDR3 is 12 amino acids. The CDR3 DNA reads TGTGCCAGCGGACAGGGTGGTAATGAAGCTTTCTTT. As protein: CASGQGGNEAFF.

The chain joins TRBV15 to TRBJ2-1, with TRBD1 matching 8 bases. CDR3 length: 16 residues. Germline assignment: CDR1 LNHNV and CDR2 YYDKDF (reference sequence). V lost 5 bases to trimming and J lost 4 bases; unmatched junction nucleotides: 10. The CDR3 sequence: CATSFYRGSEYNEQFF. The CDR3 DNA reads TGTGCCACCAGCTTCTACAGGGGGTCGGAATACAATGAGCAGTTCTTC.

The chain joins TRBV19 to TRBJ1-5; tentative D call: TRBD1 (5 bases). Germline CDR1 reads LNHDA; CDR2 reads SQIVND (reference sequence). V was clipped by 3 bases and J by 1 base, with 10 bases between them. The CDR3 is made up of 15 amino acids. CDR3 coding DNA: TGTGCCAGTAGTATTTCGCCAGGGAGCAATCAGCCCCAGCATTTT. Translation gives CASSISPGSNQPQHF.

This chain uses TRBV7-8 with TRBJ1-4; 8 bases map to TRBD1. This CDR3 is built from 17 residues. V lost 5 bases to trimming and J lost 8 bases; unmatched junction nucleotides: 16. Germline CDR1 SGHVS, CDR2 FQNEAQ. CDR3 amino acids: CASSPVSTGERREKLFF. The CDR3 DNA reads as TGTGCCAGCAGCCCCGTATCGACAGGGGAGAGGAGGGAAAAACTGTTTTTT. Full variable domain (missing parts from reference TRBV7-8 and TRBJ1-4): GAGVSQSPRYKVAKRGQDVALRCDPISGHVSLFWYQQALGQGPEFLTYFQNEAQLDKSGLPSDRFFAERPEGSVSTLKIQRTQQEDSAVYLCASSPVSTGERREKLFFGSGTQLSVL.

The CDR3 sequence is CASSFNGNTEAFF. The CDR3 DNA reads as TGTGCCAGCAGTTTCAACGGGAACACTGAAGCTTTCTTT. This chain links TRBV12-3 or TRBV12-4 with TRBJ1-1; D gene uncertain. The CDR3 runs 13 residues. V dropped 3 bases and J dropped 1 base, with 6 bases sitting between them.

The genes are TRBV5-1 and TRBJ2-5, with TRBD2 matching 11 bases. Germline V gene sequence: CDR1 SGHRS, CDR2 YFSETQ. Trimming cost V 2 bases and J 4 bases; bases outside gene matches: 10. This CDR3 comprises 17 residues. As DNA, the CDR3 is TGCGCCAGCAGCTTTTTTACTAGCGGGAGCCTTGGAGAGACCCAGTACTTC. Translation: CASSFFTSGSLGETQYF.

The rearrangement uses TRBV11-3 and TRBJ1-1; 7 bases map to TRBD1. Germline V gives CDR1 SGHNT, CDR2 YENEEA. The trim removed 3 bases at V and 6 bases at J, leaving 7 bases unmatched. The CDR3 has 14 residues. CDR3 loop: CASSFVTGAPEAFF. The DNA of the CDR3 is TGTGCCAGCAGCTTCGTAACAGGGGCCCCTGAAGCTTTCTTT.

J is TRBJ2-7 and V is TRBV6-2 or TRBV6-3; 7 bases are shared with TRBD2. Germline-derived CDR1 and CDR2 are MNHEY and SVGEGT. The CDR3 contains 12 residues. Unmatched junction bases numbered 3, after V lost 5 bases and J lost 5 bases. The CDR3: CASSRSGDEQYF. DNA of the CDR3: TGTGCCAGCAGTCGAAGCGGGGACGAGCAGTACTTC.

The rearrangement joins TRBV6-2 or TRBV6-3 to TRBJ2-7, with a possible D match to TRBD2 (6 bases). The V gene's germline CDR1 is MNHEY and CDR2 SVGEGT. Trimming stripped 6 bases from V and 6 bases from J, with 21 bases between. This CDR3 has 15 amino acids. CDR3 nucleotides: TGTGCCAGCAGCCCAGCGCTCGTGGGAGGCGGCGAGCAGTACTTC. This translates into CASSPALVGGGEQYF.

CDR3 coding DNA: TGTGCCAGCAGCTTAGGGGTGGAGACTGAAGCTTTCTTT. It yields the protein CASSLGVETEAFF. The chain couples TRBV7-9 to TRBJ1-1; D gene unclear. V was clipped by 1 base and J by 5 bases, with 8 bases between them. The CDR3 totals 13 residues. Germline loops: CDR1 SEHNR, CDR2 FQNEAQ (reference sequence).

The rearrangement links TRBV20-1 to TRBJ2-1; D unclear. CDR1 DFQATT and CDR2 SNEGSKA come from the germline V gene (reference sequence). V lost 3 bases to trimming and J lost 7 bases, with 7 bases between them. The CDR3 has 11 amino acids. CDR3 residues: CSASDVNEQFF. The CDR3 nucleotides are TGCAGTGCTAGTGACGTGAATGAGCAGTTCTTC.

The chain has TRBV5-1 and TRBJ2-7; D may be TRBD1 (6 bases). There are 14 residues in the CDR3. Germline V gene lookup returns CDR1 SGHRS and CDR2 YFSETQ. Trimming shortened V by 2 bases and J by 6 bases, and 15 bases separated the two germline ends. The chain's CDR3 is CASSFLPQGFEQYF. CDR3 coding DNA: TGCGCCAGCAGCTTTTTACCGCAGGGGTTCGAGCAGTACTTC. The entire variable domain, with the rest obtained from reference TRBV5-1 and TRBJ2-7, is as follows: KAGVTQTPRYLIKTRGQQVTLSCSPISGHRSVSWYQQTPGQGLQFLFEYFSETQRNKGNFPGRFSGRQFSNSRSEMNVSTLELGDSALYLCASSFLPQGFEQYFGPGTRLTVT.

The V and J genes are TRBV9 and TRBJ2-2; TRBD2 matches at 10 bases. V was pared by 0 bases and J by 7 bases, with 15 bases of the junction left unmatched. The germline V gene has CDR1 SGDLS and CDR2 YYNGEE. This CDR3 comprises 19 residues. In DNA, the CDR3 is TGTGCCAGCAGCGTAGGCCCCCGGCTAGCGGGAGTTTCTAACGGGGAGCTGTTTTTT. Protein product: CASSVGPRLAGVSNGELFF.

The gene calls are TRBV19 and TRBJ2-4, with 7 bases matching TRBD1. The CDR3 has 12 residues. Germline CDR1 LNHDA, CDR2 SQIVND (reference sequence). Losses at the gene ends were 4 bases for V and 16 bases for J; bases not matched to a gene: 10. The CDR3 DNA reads TGTGCCAGTAGTACCCGACAGGGTGAGGTCTACTTC. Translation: CASSTRQGEVYF.

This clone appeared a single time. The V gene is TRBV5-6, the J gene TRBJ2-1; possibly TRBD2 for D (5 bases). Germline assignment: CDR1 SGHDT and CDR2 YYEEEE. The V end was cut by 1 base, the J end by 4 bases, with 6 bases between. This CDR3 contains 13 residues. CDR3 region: CASSLRGYNEQFF. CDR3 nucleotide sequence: TGTGCCAGCAGCTTGAGAGGGTACAATGAGCAGTTCTTC.

In DNA, the CDR3 is TGTGCCAGCAGACGCGGACAGGGGGCATCGCGGACTGAAGCTTTCTTT. Protein sequence: CASRRGQGASRTEAFF. This chain uses TRBV11-1 with TRBJ1-1, with 11 bases fitting TRBD1. The CDR3 has 16 residues. Germline CDR1 SGHAT, CDR2 FQDESV (reference sequence). The V segment lost 6 bases and the J segment 5 bases; nucleotides outside the gene matches: 11.

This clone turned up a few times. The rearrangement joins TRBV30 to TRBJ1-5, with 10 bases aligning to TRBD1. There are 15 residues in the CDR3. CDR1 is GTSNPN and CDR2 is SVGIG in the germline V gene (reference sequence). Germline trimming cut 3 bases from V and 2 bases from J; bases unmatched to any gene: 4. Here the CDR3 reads CAWSADRGGNQPQHF. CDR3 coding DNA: TGTGCCTGGAGCGCGGACAGGGGGGGCAATCAGCCCCAGCATTTT.

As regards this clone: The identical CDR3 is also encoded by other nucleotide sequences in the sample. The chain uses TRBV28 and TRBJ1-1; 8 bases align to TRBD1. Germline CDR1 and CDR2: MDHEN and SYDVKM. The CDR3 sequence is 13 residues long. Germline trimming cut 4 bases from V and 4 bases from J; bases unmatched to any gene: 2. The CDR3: CASSYRGGTEAFF. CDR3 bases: TGTGCCAGCAGTTACAGGGGGGGCACTGAAGCTTTCTTT.

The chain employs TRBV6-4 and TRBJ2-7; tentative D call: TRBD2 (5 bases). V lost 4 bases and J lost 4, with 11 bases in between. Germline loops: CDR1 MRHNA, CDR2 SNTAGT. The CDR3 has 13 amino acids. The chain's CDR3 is CASSAGPGYEQYF. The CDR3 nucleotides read TGTGCCAGCAGTGCAGGACCGGGGTACGAGCAGTACTTC.

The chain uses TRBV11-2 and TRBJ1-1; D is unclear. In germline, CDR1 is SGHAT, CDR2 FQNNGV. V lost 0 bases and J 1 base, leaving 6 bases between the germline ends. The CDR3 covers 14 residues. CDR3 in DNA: TGTGCCAGCAGCTTAGAACCGGGGAACACTGAAGCTTTCTTT. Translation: CASSLEPGNTEAFF.

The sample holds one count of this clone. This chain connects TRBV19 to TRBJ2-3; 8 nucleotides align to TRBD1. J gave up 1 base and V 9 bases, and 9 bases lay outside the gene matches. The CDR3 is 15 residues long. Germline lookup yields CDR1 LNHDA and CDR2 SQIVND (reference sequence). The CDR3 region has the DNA TGTGCCAGCAGCCCGGACAGGGCGGGCACAGATACGCAGTATTTT. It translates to CASSPDRAGTDTQYF.

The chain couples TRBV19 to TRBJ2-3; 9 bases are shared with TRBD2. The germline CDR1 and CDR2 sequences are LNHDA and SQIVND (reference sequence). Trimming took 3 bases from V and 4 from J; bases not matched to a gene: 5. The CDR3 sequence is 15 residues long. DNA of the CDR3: TGTGCCAGTAGTATTTCAGCGGGAGGACCAGATACGCAGTATTTT. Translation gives CASSISAGGPDTQYF.

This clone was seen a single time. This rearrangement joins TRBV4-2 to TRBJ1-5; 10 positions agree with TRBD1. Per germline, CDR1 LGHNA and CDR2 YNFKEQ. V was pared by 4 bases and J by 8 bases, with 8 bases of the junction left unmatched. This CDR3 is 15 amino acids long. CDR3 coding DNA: TGTGCCAGCAGCCCTTTACCCGGGACAGGGGAGCCCCAGCATTTT. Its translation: CASSPLPGTGEPQHF.

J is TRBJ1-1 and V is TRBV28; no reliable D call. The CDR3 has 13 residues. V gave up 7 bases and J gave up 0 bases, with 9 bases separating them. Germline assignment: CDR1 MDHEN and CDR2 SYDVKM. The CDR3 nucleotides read TGTGCCAGCATTTCCTTTATGAACACTGAAGCTTTCTTT. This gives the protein CASISFMNTEAFF.

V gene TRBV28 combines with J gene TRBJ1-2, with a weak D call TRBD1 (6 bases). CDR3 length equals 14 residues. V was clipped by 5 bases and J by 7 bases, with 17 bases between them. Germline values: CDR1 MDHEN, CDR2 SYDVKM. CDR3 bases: TGTGCCAGCAGTACCGGCCAGGGGATTGGTGGCTACACCTTC. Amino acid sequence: CASSTGQGIGGYTF.

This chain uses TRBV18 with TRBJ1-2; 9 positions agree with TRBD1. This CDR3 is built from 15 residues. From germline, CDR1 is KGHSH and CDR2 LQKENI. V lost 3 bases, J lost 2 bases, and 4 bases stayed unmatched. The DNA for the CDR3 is TGTGCCAGCTCACCCGCGGGACAGGGCAACTATGGCTACACCTTC. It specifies CASSPAGQGNYGYTF.